The entry below describes one T cell receptor (beta chain). Its matching antigen is unknown. The sample originates from a study of cytomegalovirus exposure and HLA in healthy donors. Study overall: Among fewer than 500 genotyped donors, roughly 80% fell in the Caucasian-associated ancestry cluster.

A multiplex PCR was run with 60 Vbeta primers and 13 Jbeta primers. The data were produced by immunoSEQ multiplex PCR, yet TCRdb's version contains in-frame clones alone and is incomplete. The sample shows about 67,000 clones, and under 2% sits with its ten largest clones. CDR1 is SNHLY and CDR2 is FYNNEI in the germline V gene. The CDR3 length is 13 residues. With 7 bases removed from V and 2 bases from J, the gap between germline ends came to 12 bases. Study-wide results and caveats: A later analysis found that most CMV-associated TCR beta chains appeared HLA-restricted. Productive status was seen about 90% or about 30% of the time for most TCR beta V segments in an earlier analysis. In a later analysis, TCR beta V- and J-gene trimming showed a link to a missense DCLRE1C variant.

J is TRBJ2-7 and V is TRBV2; D uncertain. What was sequenced was PBMCs. The sequence was obtained from a woman aged 30 to 39 in good health and CMV-seronegative. CDR3 residues: CASNISPPYEQYF. The DNA of the CDR3 is TGTGCCAGCAACATCAGTCCCCCCTACGAGCAGTACTTC.